Listed here are 10 T cell receptor beta chains from one sample, sequenced in a study of CD8 T cells in Susac syndrome. Random hexamers primed reverse transcription of roughly 0.5 to 1 ug RNA. TCRdb ran MiXCR on the immunoSEQ multiplex PCR reads and lists one entry per CDR3 protein. This table has over 100,000 distinct CDR3 sequences, roughly 92% appearing once. Sequencing input: CD8+ T cells from PBMCs. These receptors were taken from a human donor in good health.

The chain carries TRBV19 and TRBJ1-1; possibly TRBD1 for D (5 bases). The CDR3 length is 13 residues. Per germline, CDR1 LNHDA and CDR2 SQIVND (reference sequence). Trimming left V 8 bases short and J 0 bases short, with 10 bases between. The CDR3 protein is CASGTFVNTEAFF. CDR3 bases: TGTGCCAGTGGGACTTTTGTGAACACTGAAGCTTTCTTT.

CDR3: CASSHLEGVGTDTQYF. CDR3 DNA sequence: TGCGCCAGCAGTCATCTAGAGGGGGTGGGCACAGATACGCAGTATTTT. The V gene is TRBV23-1, the J gene TRBJ2-3, with TRBD1 as a possible D gene (6 bases). TRBV23-1 is an ORF, and what it does is uncertain. CDR3 size: 16 residues. The germline V and J ends were trimmed by 3 bases and 1 base, with 14 bases remaining between them.

The rearrangement uses TRBV18 and TRBJ2-7; perhaps D is TRBD1 or TRBD2 (5 bases each). Looked up from germline, CDR1 is KGHSH and CDR2 is LQKENI. This CDR3 is 12 amino acids long. Between the trimmed V and J ends, which lost 3 bases and 6 bases, there was a span of 9 bases. The CDR3 region is CASSPSGGEQYF. The CDR3 coding sequence is TGTGCCAGCTCACCGTCTGGGGGCGAGCAGTACTTC. Full variable domain (missing parts from reference TRBV18 and TRBJ2-7): NAGVMQNPRHLVRRRGQEARLRCSPMKGHSHVYWYRQLPEEGLKFMVYLQKENIIDESGMPKERFSAEFPKEGPSILRIQQVVRGDSAAYFCASSPSGGEQYFGPGTRLTVT.

The chain joins TRBV20-1 to TRBJ2-7, with 7 nucleotides matching TRBD2. J lost 3 bases, V lost 1 base, and 6 bases had no gene match. Per the germline V gene, CDR1 is DFQATT and CDR2 is SNEGSKA (reference sequence). The CDR3 runs 14 residues. The CDR3 here is CSARGETSDYEQYF. DNA for the CDR3: TGCAGTGCTAGAGGGGAAACTAGCGACTACGAGCAGTACTTC.

The gene calls are TRBV7-8 and TRBJ2-1, with a weak D call TRBD1 (6 bases). V lost 6 bases and J 6 bases, leaving 9 bases between the germline ends. CDR3 length: 12 amino acids. Per the germline V gene, CDR1 is SGHVS and CDR2 is FQNEAQ. The DNA for the CDR3 is TGTGCCAGCAGTACACAGGGCAATGAGCAGTTCTTC. The encoded protein is CASSTQGNEQFF. Filled out from reference TRBV7-8 and TRBJ2-1, the complete variable domain reads GAGVSQSPRYKVAKRGQDVALRCDPISGHVSLFWYQQALGQGPEFLTYFQNEAQLDKSGLPSDRFFAERPEGSVSTLKIQRTQQEDSAVYLCASSTQGNEQFFGPGTRLTVL.

The gene calls are TRBV7-2 and TRBJ2-1; 7 bases align to TRBD1. Germline trimming cut 5 bases from V and 7 bases from J; bases unmatched to any gene: 8. CDR3 length: 14 amino acids. CDR1 and CDR2 from the germline V gene are SGHTA and FQGNSA. The CDR3 loop is CASSTRQGRNEQFF. CDR3 coding DNA: TGTGCCAGCAGCACCCGACAGGGTAGGAATGAGCAGTTCTTC.

The genes are TRBV5-1 and TRBJ2-2; no clear D. V was clipped by 0 bases and J by 2 bases, with 8 bases between them. The CDR3 covers 15 residues. Germline V gene sequence: CDR1 SGHRS, CDR2 YFSETQ. The CDR3 bases are TGCGCCAGCAGCTTGGACTATGAAAACACCGGGGAGCTGTTTTTT. Translated: CASSLDYENTGELFF.

The CDR3 sequence is CASSVVPRDTQYF. CDR3 bases: TGTGCCAGCAGCGTAGTCCCCCGAGATACGCAGTATTTT. The chain combines TRBV9 with TRBJ2-3; D gene ambiguous. Deletions cut 0 bases from V and 5 bases from J, with 7 bases between. The CDR3 loop spans 13 amino acids. CDR1 is SGDLS and CDR2 is YYNGEE in the germline V gene.

The J gene is TRBJ2-6, the V gene TRBV14; 7 nucleotides match TRBD1. Trimming cost V 7 bases and J 2 bases; bases outside gene matches: 5. In germline, CDR1 is SGHDN, CDR2 FVKESK. CDR3 length: 15 residues. For the CDR3, the DNA is TGTGCCAGCACTGACAGGGCGGCTGGGGCCAACGTCCTGACTTTC. Encoded protein: CASTDRAAGANVLTF.

J is TRBJ2-5 and V is TRBV19; D is unresolved. V was cut by 11 bases and J by 5 bases, with 18 bases left in between. This CDR3 has 13 amino acids. Germline assignment: CDR1 LNHDA and CDR2 SQIVND (reference sequence). The CDR3 spells CASSARTVETQYF. For the CDR3, the DNA is TGTGCCTCAAGCGCGCGCACAGTGGAGACCCAGTACTTC. The full variable domain, completed using reference TRBV19 and TRBJ2-5, is DGGITQSPKYLFRKEGQNVTLSCEQNLNHDAMYWYRQDPGQGLRLIYYSQIVNDFQKGDIAEGYSVSREKKESFPLTVTSAQKNPTAFYLCASSARTVETQYFGPGTRLLVL.